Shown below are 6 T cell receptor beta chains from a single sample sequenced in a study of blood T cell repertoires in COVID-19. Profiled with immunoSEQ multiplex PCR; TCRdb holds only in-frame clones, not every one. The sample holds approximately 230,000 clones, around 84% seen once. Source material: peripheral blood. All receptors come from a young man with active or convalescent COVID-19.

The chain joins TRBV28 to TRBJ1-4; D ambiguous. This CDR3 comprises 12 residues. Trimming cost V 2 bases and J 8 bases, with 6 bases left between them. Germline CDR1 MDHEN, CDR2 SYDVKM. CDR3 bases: TGTGCCAGCAGTTTAGAGCGGGAAAAACTGTTTTTT. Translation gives CASSLEREKLFF. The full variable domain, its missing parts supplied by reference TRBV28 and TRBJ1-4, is DVKVTQSSRYLVKRTGEKVFLECVQDMDHENMFWYRQDPGLGLRLIYFSYDVKMKEKGDIPEGYSVSREKKERFSLILESASTNQTSMYLCASSLEREKLFFGSGTQLSVL.

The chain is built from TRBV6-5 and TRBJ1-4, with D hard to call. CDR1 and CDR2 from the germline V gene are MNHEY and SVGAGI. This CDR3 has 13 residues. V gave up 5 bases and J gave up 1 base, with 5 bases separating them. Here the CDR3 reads CASSRQTNEKLFF. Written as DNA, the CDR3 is TGTGCCAGCAGTCGACAAACTAATGAAAAACTGTTTTTT.

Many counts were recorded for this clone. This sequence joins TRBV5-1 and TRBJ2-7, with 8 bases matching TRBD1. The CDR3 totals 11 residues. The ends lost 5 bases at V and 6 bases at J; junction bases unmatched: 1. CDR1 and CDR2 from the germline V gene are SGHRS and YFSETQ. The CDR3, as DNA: TGCGCCAGCAGGACAGGGGTCGAGCAGTACTTC. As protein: CASRTGVEQYF.

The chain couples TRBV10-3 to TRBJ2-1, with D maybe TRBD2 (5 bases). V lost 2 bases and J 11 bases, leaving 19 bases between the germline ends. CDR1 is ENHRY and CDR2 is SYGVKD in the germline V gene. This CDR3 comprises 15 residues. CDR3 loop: CAISEDLRGRAKQFF. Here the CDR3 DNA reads TGTGCCATCAGTGAGGACCTTAGAGGGAGAGCTAAGCAGTTCTTC.

The chain's CDR3 is CASSLGQPYGYTF. CDR3 bases: TGTGCCAGCAGCCTGGGCCAACCCTATGGCTACACCTTC. The chain couples TRBV7-2 to TRBJ1-2; D is unclear. The V end lost 5 bases, the J end lost 4 bases, and 11 bases lay between the germline ends. The CDR3 sequence is 13 residues long. CDR1 and CDR2 (germline): SGHTA, FQGNSA.

The CDR3 sequence is CASTERGSSYEQYF. The CDR3 region has the DNA TGTGCCAGTACGGAGCGGGGTAGCTCCTACGAGCAGTACTTC. The chain employs TRBV19 and TRBJ2-7; 7 bases map to TRBD2. Germline V gives CDR1 LNHDA, CDR2 SQIVND (reference sequence). V shed 7 bases and J 0 bases; nucleotides not matched to a gene: 6. CDR3 length: 14 residues. Variable domain in full (rest from reference TRBV19 and TRBJ2-7): DGGITQSPKYLFRKEGQNVTLSCEQNLNHDAMYWYRQDPGQGLRLIYYSQIVNDFQKGDIAEGYSVSREKKESFPLTVTSAQKNPTAFYLCASTERGSSYEQYFGPGTRLTVT.